This T cell receptor (beta chain) was identified during a study of cytomegalovirus exposure and HLA in healthy donors. Turning to the study itself: Unique TCRs from HLA-typed donors, 80 million to 90 million of them, were held in an early data release. Study-wide results and limits: According to an earlier analysis, most TCR beta V segments yielded productive rearrangements about 90% or about 30% of the time. The study designated about 180 TCR beta chains cytomegalovirus-associated.

Points on this clone: Its target is unknown.

PCR primers comprised 60 Vbeta and 13 Jbeta primers. This table comes from immunoSEQ multiplex PCR, and its TCRdb copy is limited to in-frame clones, with some not included. Here the sample spans about 96,000 clones, about 70% being singletons. Germline assignment: CDR1 SGDLS and CDR2 YYNGEE. The CDR3 runs to 15 residues. Trimming at V came to 5 bases and at J to 0 bases, leaving 4 bases not matched to a gene. The genes are TRBV9 and TRBJ2-1; TRBD2 matches at 8 bases. This TCR derives from a woman in her 70s in good health and CMV-seropositive. Sequenced sample: PBMCs. In DNA form, the CDR3 reads TGTGCCAGCAGTCTTAGCGGGAACTCCTACAATGAGCAGTTCTTC. Translation: CASSLSGNSYNEQFF.